This TCR beta chain was found in a study of T cell repertoires in ileal Crohn's disease. Study conclusions and caveats: Postoperative endoscopy occurred within one year, median around 6.5 months. Compared with non-smokers, active smokers at surgery showed more clonal expansions.

The time point here: neoterminal ileum biopsy at postoperative endoscopy, about 6 months after surgery. As concerns this clone: The antigen is unknown.

Sequencing was performed with immunoSEQ multiplex PCR; in TCRdb, only in-frame clones are kept and a portion is missing. Here the sample spans more than 15,000 clones, approximately 77% being singletons. Sequenced sample: ileal tissue. This receptor was identified in an adult with Crohn's disease.

The CDR3 DNA follows: TGTGCCAGCAGTCCTCCAGGGGCGGGCCCCTTCAATGAGCAGTTCTTC. Residues: CASSPPGAGPFNEQFF. The chain has TRBV7-9 and TRBJ2-1, with D possibly matching TRBD1 (6 bases). CDR3 size: 16 residues. Germline loops: CDR1 SEHNR, CDR2 FQNEAQ (reference sequence). V dropped 6 bases and J dropped 6 bases, with 21 bases sitting between them.